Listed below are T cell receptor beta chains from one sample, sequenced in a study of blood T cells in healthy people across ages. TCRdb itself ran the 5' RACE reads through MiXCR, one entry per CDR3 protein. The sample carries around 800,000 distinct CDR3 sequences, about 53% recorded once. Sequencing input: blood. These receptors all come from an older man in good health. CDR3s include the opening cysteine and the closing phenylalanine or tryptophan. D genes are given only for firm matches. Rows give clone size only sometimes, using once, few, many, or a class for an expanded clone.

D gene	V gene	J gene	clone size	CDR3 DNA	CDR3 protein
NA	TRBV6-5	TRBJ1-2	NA	TGTGCCAGCAGCCGGACAGCTTCCGGTGGCTACACCTTC	CASSRTASGGYTF
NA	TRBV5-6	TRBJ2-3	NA	TGTGCCAGCAGCTTGGTCCGCGGCTACCGGGACACAGATACGCAGTATTTT	CASSLVRGYRDTDTQYF
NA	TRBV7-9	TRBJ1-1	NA	TGTGCCAGCAGCCGCGCCACAGGGCTGAACACTGAAGCTTTCTTT	CASSRATGLNTEAFF
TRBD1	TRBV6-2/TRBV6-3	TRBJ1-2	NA	TGTGCCAGCACCCTACAGGGGGCGCGTATCTATGGCTACACCTTC	CASTLQGARIYGYTF
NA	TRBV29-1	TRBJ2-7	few	TGCAGCGCGGGGGCGGCAGGGGGCTCCTACGAGCAGTACTTC	CSAGAAGGSYEQYF
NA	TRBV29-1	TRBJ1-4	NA	TGCAGCGTTGAATCTATGGGGGCGGCTAATGAAAAACTGTTTTTT	CSVESMGAANEKLFF
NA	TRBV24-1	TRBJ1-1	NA	TGTGCCACCAGTGATCATGGTTCCCCGGGGACTGAAGCTTTCTTT	CATSDHGSPGTEAFF
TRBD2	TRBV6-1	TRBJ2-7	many	TGTGCCAGCAGCGATCCGGGGGGACTAGCATCGTACGAGCAGTACTTC	CASSDPGGLASYEQYF
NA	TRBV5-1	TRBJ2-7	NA	TGCGCCAGCAGCACAGGACGAGCGGGTATATCCTCCTACGAGCAGTACTTC	CASSTGRAGISSYEQYF
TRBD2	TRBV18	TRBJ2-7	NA	TGTGCCAGCAGCCCCTTGGGACTAGCGGGAAACGAGCAGTACTTC	CASSPLGLAGNEQYF
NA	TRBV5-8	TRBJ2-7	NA	TGTGCCAGCAGGAGGAGGGCGGAGTACGAGCAGTACTTC	CASRRRAEYEQYF
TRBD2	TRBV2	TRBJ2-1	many	TGTGCCAGCAGCGAGGGACTAGCCTACAATGAGCAGTTCTTC	CASSEGLAYNEQFF
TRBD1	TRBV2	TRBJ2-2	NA	TGTGCCACCTGGGACAGGACGAACACCGGGGGGCTGTTTTTT	CATWDRTNTGGLFF
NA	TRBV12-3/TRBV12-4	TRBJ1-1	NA	TGTGCCAGCAGTCCTGGGGAGCATGGGGGCACTGAAGCTTTCTTT	CASSPGEHGGTEAFF
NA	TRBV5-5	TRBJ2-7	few	TGTGCCAGCAGCTTCGGGGCTGCCTACGAGCAGTACTTC	CASSFGAAYEQYF
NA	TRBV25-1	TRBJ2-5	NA	TGTGTCAGCAGTGTTGGAGAGACCCAGTACTTC	CVSSVGETQYF